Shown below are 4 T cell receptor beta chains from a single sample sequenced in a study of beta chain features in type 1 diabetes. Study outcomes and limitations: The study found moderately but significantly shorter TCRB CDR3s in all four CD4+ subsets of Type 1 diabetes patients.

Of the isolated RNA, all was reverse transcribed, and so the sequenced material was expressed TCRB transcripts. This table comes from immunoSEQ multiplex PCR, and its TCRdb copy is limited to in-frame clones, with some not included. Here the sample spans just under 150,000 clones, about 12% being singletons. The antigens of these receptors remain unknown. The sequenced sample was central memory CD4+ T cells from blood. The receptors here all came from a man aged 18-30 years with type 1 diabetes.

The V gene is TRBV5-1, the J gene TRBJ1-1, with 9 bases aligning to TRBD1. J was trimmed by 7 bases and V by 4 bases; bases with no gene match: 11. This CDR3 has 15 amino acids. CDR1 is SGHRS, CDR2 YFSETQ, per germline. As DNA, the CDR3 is TGCGCCAGCAGCGGAAACCCGGGACAGGGTATTGAAGCTTTCTTT. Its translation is CASSGNPGQGIEAFF.

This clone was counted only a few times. The CDR3 bases are TGTGCCAGCACAGGGAACACTGAAGCTTTCTTT. Encoded protein: CASTGNTEAFF. The V call is TRBV2, the J call TRBJ1-1, with no clear D. CDR1 and CDR2 from the germline V gene are SNHLY and FYNNEI. This CDR3 contains 11 residues. The germline V and J ends were trimmed by 7 bases and 1 base, with 4 bases remaining between them.

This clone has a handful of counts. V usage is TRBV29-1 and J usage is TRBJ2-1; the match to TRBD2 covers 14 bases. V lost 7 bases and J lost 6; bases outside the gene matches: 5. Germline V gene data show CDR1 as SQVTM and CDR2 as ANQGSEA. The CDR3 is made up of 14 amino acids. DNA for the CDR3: TGCAGCGCCTGGACTAGCGGGGGGCTCAATGAGCAGTTCTTC. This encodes CSAWTSGGLNEQFF.

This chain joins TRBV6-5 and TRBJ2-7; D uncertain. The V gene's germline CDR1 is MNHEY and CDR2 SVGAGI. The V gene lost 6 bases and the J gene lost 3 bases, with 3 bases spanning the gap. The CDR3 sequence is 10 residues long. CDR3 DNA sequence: TGTGCCAGCAGGAACTACGAGCAGTACTTC. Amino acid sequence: CASRNYEQYF.